This TCR beta chain was documented in a study of T-cell reconstitution after alpha-beta-depleted transplantation in children. The CDR3 is made up of 19 amino acids. Germline V CDR1 and CDR2: MNHEY, SVGAGI. V shed 0 bases and J shed 3 bases, with 20 bases lying between them. Preparing the TCRbeta library involved the use of unique molecular identifiers. TCRdb processed the PCR reads anew with MiXCR; each CDR3 protein has one entry. This sample has about 300,000 distinct CDR3 sequences; roughly 8.2% occur once, and the top ten carry approximately 9.1%. This clonotype showed up just a few times. Antigen: not known. Broader study findings: A year post-transplant, T-cell counts and diversity derived mostly from newly produced T cells. Expanded graft clones numbering several hundred reportedly gave rise to alpha-beta T cells about two months after transplant. Elevated TCRbeta diversity at day 60 was traced, in some patients, to surviving recipient T cells and thymic progenitors.

Sequencing was performed on peripheral blood, taken 360 days after TCRalphabeta/CD19-depleted stem cell transplant. This clonotype was sampled from a female patient aged 2 to 10 who had a stem cell transplant for Fanconi anemia, so the T cells may come from the graft donor. This chain uses TRBV6-5 with TRBJ2-2; D could derive from TRBD1 or TRBD2 (5 bases each). The CDR3 here is CASSYSGSPTGFYTGELFF. The DNA of the CDR3 is TGTGCCAGCAGTTACTCAGGGAGCCCTACAGGTTTTTACACCGGGGAGCTGTTTTTT.